These 11 T cell receptor beta chains were sequenced from one sample in a study of T cells in Graves' hyperthyroidism and ophthalmopathy. TCR beta CDR3 sequences were amplified from RNA transcripts. Carried out on the TCR CDR3, a first-round RT-PCR used the HTBI primer set. TCRdb reanalysed the multiplex PCR reads using MiXCR and keeps one entry per CDR3 protein. The top ten clones hold around 9.3% of a sample with hundreds of thousands of distinct CDR3 sequences, over 35% of them seen once. The sample was blood. These receptors were obtained from a man aged 18-30 years with Graves' hyperthyroidism.

The chain recombines TRBV29-1 with TRBJ1-1; D not certain. Looked up from germline, CDR1 is SQVTM and CDR2 is ANQGSEA. The CDR3 runs to 13 residues. CDR3 sequence reads: CASSQGPYTEAFF. As DNA, the CDR3 is TGCGCCAGCAGCCAAGGGCCATACACTGAAGCTTTCTTT.

In the case of this clonotype: This may be a read error: a much more frequent sequence differs by one nucleotide. The chain employs TRBV7-9 and TRBJ1-1; TRBD1 aligns across 7 bases. Per germline, CDR1 SEHNR and CDR2 FQNEAQ (reference sequence). The CDR3 spans 15 residues. V lost 5 bases, J lost 4 bases, and 10 bases stayed unmatched. CDR3 amino acids: CASSLSIQGSTEAFF. The CDR3 DNA is TGTGCCAGCAGCCTAAGTATACAGGGGAGCACTGAAGCTTTCTTT.

About this clonotype itself: Germline and junction disagree at one end, which may indicate a read error. The chain combines TRBV7-2 with TRBJ1-1; D may be TRBD1 (5 bases). CDR1 and CDR2 (germline): SGHTA, FQGNSA. The CDR3 extends over 14 amino acids. CDR3 sequence (DNA): TGTGCCAGCAGCTCGGGGGGGGGTAACACTGAAGCTTCCTTT. This codes for CASSSGGGNTEASF.

The sample holds a few counts of this clonotype. The V gene is TRBV7-2, the J gene TRBJ2-7; the D gene is possibly TRBD2 (6 bases). V was clipped by 5 bases and J by 0 bases, with 14 bases between them. The CDR3 extends over 15 amino acids. Looked up from germline, CDR1 is SGHTA and CDR2 is FQGNSA. In nucleotides, the CDR3 is TGTGCCAGCAGCCCCCGGGACTCGGGCTCCTACGAGCAGTACTTC. Translation: CASSPRDSGSYEQYF.

This clonotype was picked up many times. J is TRBJ2-5 and V is TRBV7-9; no firm D call. The CDR3 consists of 15 residues. Per germline, CDR1 SEHNR and CDR2 FQNEAQ (reference sequence). V lost 5 bases to trimming and J lost 0 bases, with 13 bases between them. CDR3 region: CASSRLTDYQETQYF. CDR3 bases: TGTGCCAGCAGCCGGCTGACCGATTACCAAGAGACCCAGTACTTC.

This clonotype was observed many times. The chain joins TRBV19 to TRBJ1-6, with no clear D. V was trimmed by 5 bases and J by 8 bases, leaving 13 bases between them. Germline V lookup: CDR1 LNHDA, CDR2 SQIVND (reference sequence). CDR3 length: 14 amino acids. CDR3 protein: CASSVEGLDSPLHF. As DNA, the CDR3 is TGTGCCAGTAGTGTGGAAGGGTTGGATTCACCCCTCCACTTT. Full variable domain (outside the CDR3, taken from reference TRBV19 and TRBJ1-6): DGGITQSPKYLFRKEGQNVTLSCEQNLNHDAMYWYRQDPGQGLRLIYYSQIVNDFQKGDIAEGYSVSREKKESFPLTVTSAQKNPTAFYLCASSVEGLDSPLHFGNGTRLTVT.

This chain joins TRBV7-9 and TRBJ1-1; 9 bases align to TRBD1. The J segment lost 4 bases and the V segment lost 5 bases, leaving 5 bases of the junction unmatched. The germline V gene encodes CDR1 SEHNR and CDR2 FQNEAQ (reference sequence). This CDR3 has 14 residues. Here the CDR3 DNA reads TGTGCCAGCAGCCCCAAGGGACAGGGCACTGAAGCTTTCTTT. Residues: CASSPKGQGTEAFF.

The chain recombines TRBV9 with TRBJ2-7; the match to TRBD2 covers 8 bases. V lost 3 bases to trimming and J lost 12 bases; unmatched junction nucleotides: 11. This CDR3 region has 13 residues. Per germline, CDR1 SGDLS and CDR2 YYNGEE. The DNA for the CDR3 is TGTGCCAGCAGCGAATATCCCCAGCGGGAGTTGTACTTC. Protein: CASSEYPQRELYF.

The chain links TRBV5-8 to TRBJ1-2; 9 nucleotides align to TRBD1. CDR3 length: 14 residues. Germline V gene data show CDR1 as SGHTS and CDR2 as YDEGEE. Losses at the gene ends were 3 bases for V and 6 bases for J; bases not matched to a gene: 6. CDR3 sequence: CASSSGQGGDGYTF. The CDR3 region has the DNA TGTGCCAGCAGCTCGGGACAGGGAGGCGATGGCTACACCTTC.

The chain is built from TRBV10-1 and TRBJ1-1; D gene ambiguous. Trimming shortened V by 6 bases and J by 3 bases, and 8 bases separated the two germline ends. From germline, CDR1 is WNHNN and CDR2 SYGVQD (reference sequence). The CDR3 has 12 residues. CDR3: CASRKRDTEAFF. The CDR3 nucleotides read TGCGCCAGCAGGAAGAGGGACACTGAAGCTTTCTTT.

In its sample, this clonotype was seen many times. V is TRBV7-2 and J is TRBJ1-5; D is uncertain. The V end was cut by 2 bases, the J end by 3 bases, with 5 bases between. This CDR3 contains 13 residues. Germline loops: CDR1 SGHTA, CDR2 FQGNSA. The CDR3 is CASSLTVNQPQHF. The CDR3 bases are TGTGCCAGCAGCTTAACAGTCAATCAGCCCCAGCATTTT.